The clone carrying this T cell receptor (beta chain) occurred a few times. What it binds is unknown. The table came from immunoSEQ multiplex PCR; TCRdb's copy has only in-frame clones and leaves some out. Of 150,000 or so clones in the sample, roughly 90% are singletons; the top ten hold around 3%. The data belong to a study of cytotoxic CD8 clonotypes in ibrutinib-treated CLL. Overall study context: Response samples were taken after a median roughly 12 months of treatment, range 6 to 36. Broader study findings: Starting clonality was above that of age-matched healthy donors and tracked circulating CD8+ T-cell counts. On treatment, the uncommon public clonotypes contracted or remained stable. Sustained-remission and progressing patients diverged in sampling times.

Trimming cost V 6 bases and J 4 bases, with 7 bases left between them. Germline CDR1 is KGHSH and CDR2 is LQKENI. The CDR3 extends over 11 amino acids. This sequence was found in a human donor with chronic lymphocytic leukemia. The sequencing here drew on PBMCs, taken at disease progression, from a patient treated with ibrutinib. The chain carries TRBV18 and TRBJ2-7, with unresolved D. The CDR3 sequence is CASSTNYEQYF. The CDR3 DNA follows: TGTGCCAGCTCGACAAATTACGAGCAGTACTTC.